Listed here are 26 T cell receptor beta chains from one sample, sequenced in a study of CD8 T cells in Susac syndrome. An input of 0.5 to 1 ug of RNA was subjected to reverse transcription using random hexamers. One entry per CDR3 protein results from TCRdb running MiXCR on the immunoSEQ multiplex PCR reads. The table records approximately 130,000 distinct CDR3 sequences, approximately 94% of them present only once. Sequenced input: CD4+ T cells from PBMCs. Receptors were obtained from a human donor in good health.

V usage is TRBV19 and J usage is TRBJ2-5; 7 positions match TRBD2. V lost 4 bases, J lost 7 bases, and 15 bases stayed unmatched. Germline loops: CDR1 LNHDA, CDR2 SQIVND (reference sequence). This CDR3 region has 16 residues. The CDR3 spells CASSTESYPGGGTQYF. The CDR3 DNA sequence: TGTGCCAGTAGTACAGAATCGTACCCAGGCGGGGGGACCCAGTACTTC.

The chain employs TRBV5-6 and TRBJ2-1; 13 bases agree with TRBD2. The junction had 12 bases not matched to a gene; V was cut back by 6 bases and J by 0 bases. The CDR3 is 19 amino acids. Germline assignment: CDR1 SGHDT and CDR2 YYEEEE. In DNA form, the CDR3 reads TGTGCCAGCAAACCCCTAGGGACTAGCGGGACTAGCTCCTACAATGAGCAGTTCTTC. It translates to CASKPLGTSGTSSYNEQFF.

The CDR3 bases are TGTGCCAGCAGCCAGGGGACTAGCGGGATGTCTTACGAGCAGTACTTC. Translated, it gives CASSQGTSGMSYEQYF. The rearrangement links TRBV6-1 to TRBJ2-7, with 13 bases that match TRBD2. Unmatched junction bases numbered 9, after V lost 6 bases and J lost 4 bases. The CDR3 is made up of 16 amino acids. In germline, CDR1 is MNHNS, CDR2 SASEGT.

CDR3 nucleotides: TGTGCCAGCAGTTTAGGCAGGGATAGCAATCAGCCCCAGCATTTT. Amino acid sequence: CASSLGRDSNQPQHF. V gene TRBV12-3 or TRBV12-4 combines with J gene TRBJ1-5; weak D call: TRBD1 (5 bases). Trimming removed 1 base at V and 0 bases at J, with 7 bases between. This CDR3 is built from 15 residues.

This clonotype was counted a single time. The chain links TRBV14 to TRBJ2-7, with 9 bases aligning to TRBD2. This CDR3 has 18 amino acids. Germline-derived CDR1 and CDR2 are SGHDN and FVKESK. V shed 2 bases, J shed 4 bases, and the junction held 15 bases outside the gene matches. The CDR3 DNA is TGTGCCAGCAGCCAATTTGTAGCGGGAGCAGTAGAAGGGTACGAGCAGTACTTC. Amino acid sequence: CASSQFVAGAVEGYEQYF.

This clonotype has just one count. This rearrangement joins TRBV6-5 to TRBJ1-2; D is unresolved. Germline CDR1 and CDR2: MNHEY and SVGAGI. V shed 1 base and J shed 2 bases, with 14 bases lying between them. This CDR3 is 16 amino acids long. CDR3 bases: TGTGCCAGCAGTTACTTAGGAAGAGTCTCCAACTATGGCTACACCTTC. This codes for CASSYLGRVSNYGYTF.

CDR3 region: CASSLIRETQYF. The CDR3 DNA is TGTGCCAGCAGTCTAATTAGGGAGACCCAGTACTTC. The V gene is TRBV28, the J gene TRBJ2-5; D ambiguous. The CDR3 has 12 residues. The ends were cut back, 5 bases at V and 5 bases at J, with 9 bases in the middle. From germline, CDR1 is MDHEN and CDR2 SYDVKM.

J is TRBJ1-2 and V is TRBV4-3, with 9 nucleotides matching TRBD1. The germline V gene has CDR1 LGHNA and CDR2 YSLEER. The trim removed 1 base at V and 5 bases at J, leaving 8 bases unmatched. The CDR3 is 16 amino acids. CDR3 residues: CASSQGWTGDPYGYTF. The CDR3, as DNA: TGCGCCAGCAGCCAAGGTTGGACAGGGGACCCATATGGCTACACCTTC.

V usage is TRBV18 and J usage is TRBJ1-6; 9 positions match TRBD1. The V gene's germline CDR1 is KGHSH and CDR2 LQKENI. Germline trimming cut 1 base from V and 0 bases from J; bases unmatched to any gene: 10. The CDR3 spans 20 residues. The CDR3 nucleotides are TGTGCCAGCTCACCACGAGACAGGGGGACAAGTGGCTCCTATAATTCACCCCTCCACTTT. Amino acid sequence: CASSPRDRGTSGSYNSPLHF.

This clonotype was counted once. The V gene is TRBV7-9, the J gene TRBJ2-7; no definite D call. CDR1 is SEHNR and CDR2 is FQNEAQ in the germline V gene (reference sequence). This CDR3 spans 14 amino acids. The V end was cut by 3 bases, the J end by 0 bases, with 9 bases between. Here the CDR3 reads CASSFGESSYEQYF. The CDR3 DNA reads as TGTGCCAGCAGCTTTGGCGAGAGCTCCTACGAGCAGTACTTC.

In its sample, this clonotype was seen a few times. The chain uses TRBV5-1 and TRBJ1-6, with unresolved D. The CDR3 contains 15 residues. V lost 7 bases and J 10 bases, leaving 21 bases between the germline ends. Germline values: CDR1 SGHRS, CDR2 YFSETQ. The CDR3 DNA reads TGCGCCAGCCAGGACCCTCAAAACATCGGATCACCCCTCCACTTT. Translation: CASQDPQNIGSPLHF.

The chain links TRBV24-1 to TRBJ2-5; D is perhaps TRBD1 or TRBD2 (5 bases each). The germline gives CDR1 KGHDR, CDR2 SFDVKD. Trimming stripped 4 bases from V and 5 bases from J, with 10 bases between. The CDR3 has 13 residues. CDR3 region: CATSDGARETQYF. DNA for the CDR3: TGTGCCACCAGTGACGGGGCCCGGGAGACCCAGTACTTC.

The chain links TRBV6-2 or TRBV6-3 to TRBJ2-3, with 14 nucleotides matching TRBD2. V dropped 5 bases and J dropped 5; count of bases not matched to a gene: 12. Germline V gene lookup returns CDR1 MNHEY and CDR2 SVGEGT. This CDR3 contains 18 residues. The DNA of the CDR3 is TGTGCCAGCAGTACCGGGACTAGCGGGAGCATGCAAGGAGATACGCAGTATTTT. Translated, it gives CASSTGTSGSMQGDTQYF.

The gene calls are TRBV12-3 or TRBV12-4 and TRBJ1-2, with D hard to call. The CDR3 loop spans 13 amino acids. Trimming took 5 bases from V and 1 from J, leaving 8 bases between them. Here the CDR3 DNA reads TGTGCCAGCAGTCCATACTATAACTATGGCTACACCTTC. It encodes CASSPYYNYGYTF.

The CDR3: CASASIAGDTDTQYF. The CDR3 nucleotides read TGTGCCAGTGCCTCTATTGCGGGAGACACAGATACGCAGTATTTT. The chain links TRBV19 to TRBJ2-3; 7 bases are a match to TRBD2. Germline lookup yields CDR1 LNHDA and CDR2 SQIVND (reference sequence). The CDR3 runs 15 residues. Losses at the gene ends were 8 bases for V and 2 bases for J; bases not matched to a gene: 10.

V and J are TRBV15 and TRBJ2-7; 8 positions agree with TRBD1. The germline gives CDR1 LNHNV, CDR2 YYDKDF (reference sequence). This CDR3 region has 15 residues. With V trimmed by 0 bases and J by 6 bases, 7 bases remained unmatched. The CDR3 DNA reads TGTGCCACCAGCAGAGAGACAGGGGTTGGGCTCGAGCAGTACTTC. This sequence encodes CATSRETGVGLEQYF.

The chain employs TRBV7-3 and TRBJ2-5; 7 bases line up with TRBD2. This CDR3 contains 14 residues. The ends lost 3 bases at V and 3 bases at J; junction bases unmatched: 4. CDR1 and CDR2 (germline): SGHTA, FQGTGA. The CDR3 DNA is TGTGCCAGCAGCTTTAAGGCGGGAGAAGAGACCCAGTACTTC. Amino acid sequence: CASSFKAGEETQYF.

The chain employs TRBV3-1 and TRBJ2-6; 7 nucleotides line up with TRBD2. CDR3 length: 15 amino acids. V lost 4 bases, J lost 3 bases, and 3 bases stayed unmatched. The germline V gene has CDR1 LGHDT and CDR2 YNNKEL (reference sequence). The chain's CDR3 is CASSPREVGANVLTF. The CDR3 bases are TGTGCCAGCAGCCCCCGGGAGGTTGGGGCCAACGTCCTGACTTTC.

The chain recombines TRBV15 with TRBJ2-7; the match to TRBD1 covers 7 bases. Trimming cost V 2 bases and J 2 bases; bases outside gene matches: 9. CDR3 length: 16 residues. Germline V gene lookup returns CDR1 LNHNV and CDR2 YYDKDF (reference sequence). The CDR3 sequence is CATSRQSGTAAYEQYF. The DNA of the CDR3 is TGTGCCACCAGCAGACAGTCCGGGACAGCGGCCTACGAGCAGTACTTC.

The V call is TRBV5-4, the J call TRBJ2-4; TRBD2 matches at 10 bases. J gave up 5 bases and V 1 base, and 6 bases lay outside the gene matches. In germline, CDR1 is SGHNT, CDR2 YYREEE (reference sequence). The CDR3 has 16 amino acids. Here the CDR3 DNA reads TGTGCCAGCAGCTTGCGTACTAGCGGGATGGAAAACATTCAGTACTTC. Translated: CASSLRTSGMENIQYF. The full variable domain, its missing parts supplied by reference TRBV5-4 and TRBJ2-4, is ETGVTQSPTHLIKTRGQQVTLRCSSQSGHNTVSWYQQALGQGPQFIFQYYREEENGRGNFPPRFSGLQFPNYSSELNVNALELDDSALYLCASSLRTSGMENIQYFGAGTRLSVL.

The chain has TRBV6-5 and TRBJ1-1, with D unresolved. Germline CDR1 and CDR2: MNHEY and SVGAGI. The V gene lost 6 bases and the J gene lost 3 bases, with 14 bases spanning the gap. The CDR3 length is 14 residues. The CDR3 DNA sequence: TGTGCCAGCAGCCTGGGAAGTGGGGACACTGAAGCTTTCTTT. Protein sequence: CASSLGSGDTEAFF.

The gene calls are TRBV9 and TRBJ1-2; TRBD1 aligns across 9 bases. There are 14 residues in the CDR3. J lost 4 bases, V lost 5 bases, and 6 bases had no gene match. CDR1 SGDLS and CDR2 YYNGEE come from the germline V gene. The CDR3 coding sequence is TGTGCCAGCAGAGGGACAGGGCAGGGCTATGGCTACACCTTC. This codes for CASRGTGQGYGYTF.

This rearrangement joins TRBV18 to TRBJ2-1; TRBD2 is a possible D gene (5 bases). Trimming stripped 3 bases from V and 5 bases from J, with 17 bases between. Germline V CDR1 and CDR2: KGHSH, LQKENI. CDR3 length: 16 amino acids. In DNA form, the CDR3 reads TGTGCCAGCTCACCCCTTTCGCCACTAGGAAACAATGAGCAGTTCTTC. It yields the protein CASSPLSPLGNNEQFF.

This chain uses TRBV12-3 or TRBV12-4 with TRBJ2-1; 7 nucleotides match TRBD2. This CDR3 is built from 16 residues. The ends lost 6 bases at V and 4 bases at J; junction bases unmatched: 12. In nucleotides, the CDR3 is TGTGCCAGCAGCCCAGAATTAGCGGGCAGTTACAATGAGCAGTTCTTC. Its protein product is CASSPELAGSYNEQFF.

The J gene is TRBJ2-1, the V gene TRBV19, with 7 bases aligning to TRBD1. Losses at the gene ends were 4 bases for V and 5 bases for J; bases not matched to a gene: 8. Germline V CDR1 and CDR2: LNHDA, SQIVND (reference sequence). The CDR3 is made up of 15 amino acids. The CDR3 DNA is TGTGCCAGTAGTAAGGGGCAGGGGGTTAACAATGAGCAGTTCTTC. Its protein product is CASSKGQGVNNEQFF.

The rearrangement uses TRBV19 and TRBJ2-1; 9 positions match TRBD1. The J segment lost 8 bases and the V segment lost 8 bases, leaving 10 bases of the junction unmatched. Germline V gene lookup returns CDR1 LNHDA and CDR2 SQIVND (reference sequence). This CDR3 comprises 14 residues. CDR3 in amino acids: CASLGGTGSDEQFF. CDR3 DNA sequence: TGTGCCAGTTTGGGGGGGACAGGGTCCGATGAGCAGTTCTTC.